Each of the 21 T cell receptor beta chains below was sequenced from the same sample in a study of blood T cells in healthy people across ages. Primers used in a second PCR of roughly 6 to 11 cycles were a sample-barcoded 5' primer and a J-beta primer mix. TCRdb re-derived calls from the 5' RACE reads in MiXCR, one entry per CDR3 protein. Here the sample spans over 600,000 distinct CDR3 sequences, more than 35% being singletons. Material: blood. The receptors derive from a man aged 80 or over in good health.

This clonotype was seen many times. This chain links TRBV6-6 with TRBJ2-6; D not certain. The CDR3 has 18 residues. The V end lost 5 bases, the J end lost 4 bases, and 21 bases lay between the germline ends. Germline lookup yields CDR1 MNHNY and CDR2 SVGAGI (reference sequence). DNA of the CDR3: TGTGCCAGCAGTACCGGACGTAGTGCGGCGCGCGGGGCCAACGTCCTGACTTTC. Translated: CASSTGRSAARGANVLTF.

This clonotype was counted once. The V and J genes are TRBV7-2 and TRBJ2-5; 8 bases are a match to TRBD1. Germline CDR1 reads SGHTA; CDR2 reads FQGNSA. The ends lost 5 bases at V and 1 base at J; junction bases unmatched: 6. There are 15 residues in the CDR3. CDR3 in amino acids: CASSHPGQVQETQYF. The CDR3 coding sequence is TGTGCCAGCAGCCACCCGGGACAGGTCCAAGAGACCCAGTACTTC. The whole variable domain, filled in from reference TRBV7-2 and TRBJ2-5, reads GAGVSQSPSNKVTEKGKDVELRCDPISGHTALYWYRQSLGQGLEFLIYFQGNSAPDKSGLPSDRFSAERTGGSVSTLTIQRTQQEDSAVYLCASSHPGQVQETQYFGPGTRLLVL.

This clonotype was seen once. The gene calls are TRBV14 and TRBJ2-7; tentative D call: TRBD1 (5 bases). The V gene lost 0 bases and the J gene lost 0 bases, with 15 bases spanning the gap. CDR3 length: 17 residues. From germline, CDR1 is SGHDN and CDR2 FVKESK. The DNA for the CDR3 is TGTGCCAGCAGCCAAGACCAAGCCCAGGGTAGCTCCTACGAGCAGTACTTC. Amino acid sequence: CASSQDQAQGSSYEQYF.

The rearrangement joins TRBV20-1 to TRBJ2-7, with 14 bases lining up with TRBD2. The length of the CDR3 is 16 residues. The J segment lost 0 bases and the V segment lost 6 bases, leaving 7 bases of the junction unmatched. Germline values: CDR1 DFQATT, CDR2 SNEGSKA (reference sequence). CDR3 bases: TGCAGTGCCCCCGGGACTAGCGGGGGTTACTCCTACGAGCAGTACTTC. Residues: CSAPGTSGGYSYEQYF.

The chain combines TRBV7-2 with TRBJ2-1; 8 bases map to TRBD2. The CDR3 is 15 residues long. The trim removed 5 bases at V and 9 bases at J, leaving 12 bases unmatched. The germline V gene encodes CDR1 SGHTA and CDR2 FQGNSA. The CDR3 here is CASSPDRAGGGEQFF. DNA of the CDR3: TGTGCCAGCAGCCCTGATCGTGCGGGAGGCGGTGAGCAGTTCTTC.

This clonotype was seen only a few times. V is TRBV7-2 and J is TRBJ1-2, with D hard to call. Looked up from germline, CDR1 is SGHTA and CDR2 is FQGNSA. The CDR3 spans 16 residues. Trimming shortened V by 1 base and J by 5 bases, and 17 bases separated the two germline ends. The CDR3 spells CASSLGDEDLYYGYTF. The CDR3 coding sequence is TGTGCCAGCAGCTTAGGTGATGAGGACCTCTATTATGGCTACACCTTC.

The CDR3 is CASSLSGETYEQYF. CDR3 in DNA: TGTGCCAGCAGCTTATCCGGAGAAACCTACGAGCAGTACTTC. The rearrangement joins TRBV7-3 to TRBJ2-7; D unclear. This CDR3 is built from 14 residues. Germline-derived CDR1 and CDR2 are SGHTA and FQGTGA. Trimming cost V 2 bases and J 2 bases, with 10 bases left between them.

The chain couples TRBV7-3 to TRBJ1-6; D unresolved. Germline loops: CDR1 SGHTA, CDR2 FQGTGA. Trimming cost V 0 bases and J 10 bases, with 7 bases left between them. The CDR3 loop spans 13 amino acids. The CDR3 loop is CASSLTVSSPLHF. CDR3 in DNA: TGTGCCAGCAGCTTAACAGTATCCTCACCCCTCCACTTT.

The chain couples TRBV6-1 to TRBJ2-7; D unresolved. The CDR3 consists of 14 residues. The V gene's germline CDR1 is MNHNS and CDR2 SASEGT. V lost 2 bases and J 2 bases, leaving 10 bases between the germline ends. The DNA of the CDR3 is TGTGCCAGCAGTGAATACGTTCGGGCCTACGAGCAGTACTTC. Its translation: CASSEYVRAYEQYF.

Many counts were recorded for this clonotype. The rearrangement joins TRBV29-1 to TRBJ2-6; perhaps TRBD1 as D (5 bases). The V end was cut by 6 bases, the J end by 1 base, with 10 bases between. Germline CDR1 reads SQVTM; CDR2 reads ANQGSEA. The CDR3 runs 14 residues. DNA for the CDR3: TGCAGCGTGACAGATCCATCTGGGGCCAACGTCCTGACTTTC. Protein product: CSVTDPSGANVLTF.

The chain uses TRBV29-1 and TRBJ1-2, with D possibly matching TRBD1 (5 bases). This CDR3 region has 14 residues. The germline V and J ends were trimmed by 1 base and 3 bases, with 12 bases remaining between them. The germline gives CDR1 SQVTM, CDR2 ANQGSEA. This CDR3 is CSVEAGGPYYGYTF. The DNA of the CDR3 is TGCAGCGTTGAAGCCGGGGGACCCTACTATGGCTACACCTTC. Looking up the rest from reference TRBV29-1 and TRBJ1-2 gives the full variable domain: SAVISQKPSRDICQRGTSLTIQCQVDSQVTMMFWYRQQPGQSLTLIATANQGSEATYESGFVIDKFPISRPNLTFSTLTVSNMSPEDSSIYLCSVEAGGPYYGYTFGSGTRLTVV.

Points on this clonotype: At one boundary the junction diverges from the germline segment, which might be a read error. The genes are TRBV7-9 and TRBJ2-5; TRBD1 aligns across 8 bases. The J call may be in error: the DNA end matches TRBJ2-7 better. The CDR3 covers 15 residues. CDR1 and CDR2 (germline): SEHNR, FQNEAQ (reference sequence). The CDR3 nucleotides read TGCGCCAGCAGCTTAGAAGGACAGGGCTTCCACGAGCAGTACTTC. Translated: CASSLEGQGFHEQYF.

This chain uses TRBV28 with TRBJ2-5; the match to TRBD1 covers 9 bases. The end of the DNA aligns better with TRBJ2-7, so the J call may be wrong. The CDR3 has 13 residues. Per germline, CDR1 MDHEN and CDR2 SYDVKM. The CDR3 loop is CASIEGQGCEQYF. The CDR3, as DNA: TGTGCCAGCATAGAGGGACAGGGATGCGAGCAGTACTTC.

The CDR3 loop is CASQIWGLGTEAFF. For the CDR3, the DNA is TGTGCCAGCCAAATATGGGGGCTTGGCACTGAAGCTTTCTTT. V and J are TRBV28 and TRBJ1-1, with a possible D match to TRBD1 (6 bases). V lost 8 bases and J lost 4, with 17 bases in between. The CDR3 is 14 amino acids. Looked up from germline, CDR1 is MDHEN and CDR2 is SYDVKM.

This clonotype was observed a few times. The chain is built from TRBV20-1 and TRBJ2-4; 10 bases line up with TRBD2. The V gene's germline CDR1 is DFQATT and CDR2 SNEGSKA (reference sequence). With 0 bases clipped from V and 13 bases from J, the junction kept 12 bases outside the gene matches. CDR3 length: 15 amino acids. The CDR3: CSARETGTSVNEQYF. The CDR3 coding sequence is TGCAGTGCTAGAGAGACCGGGACTAGCGTCAATGAGCAGTACTTC.

V is TRBV4-1 and J is TRBJ2-3, with 8 bases identical to TRBD2. V dropped 1 base and J dropped 4; count of bases not matched to a gene: 4. Germline V CDR1 and CDR2: MGHRA, YSYEKL. This CDR3 is built from 15 residues. The CDR3, as DNA: TGCGCCAGCAGCCAAGGGGGACTAGTTGCAGATACGCAGTATTTT. Protein: CASSQGGLVADTQYF.

This clonotype was observed a handful of times. CDR3 in amino acids: CASSQVDGTYEQYF. The CDR3 region has the DNA TGTGCCAGCAGCCAAGTAGACGGAACTTACGAGCAGTACTTC. The J gene is TRBJ2-7, the V gene TRBV3-1; D gene unclear. From germline, CDR1 is LGHDT and CDR2 YNNKEL (reference sequence). This CDR3 region has 14 residues. V lost 1 base and J lost 4, with 11 bases in between.

This clonotype was detected ten times or more. J is TRBJ2-1 and V is TRBV29-1; 8 bases match TRBD2. Germline V gene lookup returns CDR1 SQVTM and CDR2 ANQGSEA. V lost 7 bases and J lost 4; bases outside the gene matches: 15. This CDR3 region has 16 residues. The CDR3 sequence is CSAINSAGDRYNEQFF. CDR3 DNA: TGCAGCGCAATAAATTCAGCGGGAGATCGTTACAATGAGCAGTTCTTC.

The rearrangement links TRBV30 to TRBJ1-4, with 8 bases lining up with TRBD1. V was pared by 3 bases and J by 4 bases, with 7 bases of the junction left unmatched. The CDR3 has 15 amino acids. Germline V gene sequence: CDR1 GTSNPN, CDR2 SVGIG (reference sequence). CDR3 sequence (DNA): TGTGCCTGGAGCCCCGGACAGGGTGGTAATGAAAAACTGTTTTTT. Translation: CAWSPGQGGNEKLFF.

The sample holds a few counts of this clonotype. The chain has TRBV7-2 and TRBJ2-1; D uncertain. Germline CDR1 reads SGHTA; CDR2 reads FQGNSA. V lost 4 bases, J lost 10 bases, and 14 bases lay in between. CDR3 length: 13 residues. The CDR3 bases are TGTGCCAGCAGCTCCACTGCCTCCTTGGAGCAGTTCTTC. Its translation: CASSSTASLEQFF.

This clonotype was detected a few times. This chain uses TRBV6-1 with TRBJ2-7; TRBD2 matches 7 bases. This CDR3 is 15 amino acids long. CDR1 is MNHNS, CDR2 SASEGT, per germline. The ends lost 7 bases at V and 6 bases at J; junction bases unmatched: 15. CDR3 amino acids: CASTSRGGSPAEQYF. As DNA, the CDR3 is TGTGCCAGCACCTCAAGGGGCGGGAGTCCGGCCGAGCAGTACTTC.